A few counts support the clone carrying this TCR beta chain. These data come from a study of blood T cell repertoires in COVID-19. Study-level background: Sites across the United States, Italy and Spain contributed samples from acute and convalescent COVID-19.

CDR1 and CDR2 (germline): MGHRA, YSYEKL. This CDR3 region has 19 residues. Losses at the gene ends were 0 bases for V and 5 bases for J; bases not matched to a gene: 11. The authors' processing: Nucleated cell number was recorded as an estimate derived from reference gene primer amplification. Profiling relied on immunoSEQ multiplex PCR, and the TCRdb table lists in-frame clones only, not all of them. The V and J calls and clone size come from that table; D and trimming were worked out from the DNA. The sample has approximately 45,000 clones, 80% to 90% seen once. Sequenced: peripheral blood. The source of this sequence is a woman older than 75 with acute or convalescent COVID-19. The chain couples TRBV4-1 to TRBJ1-5; TRBD1 agrees at 12 bases. CDR3 sequence (DNA): TGCGCCAGCAGCCAAGAGAGGACCGGGACAGGGGGCTTTGATCAGCCCCAGCATTTT. Encoded protein: CASSQERTGTGGFDQPQHF.